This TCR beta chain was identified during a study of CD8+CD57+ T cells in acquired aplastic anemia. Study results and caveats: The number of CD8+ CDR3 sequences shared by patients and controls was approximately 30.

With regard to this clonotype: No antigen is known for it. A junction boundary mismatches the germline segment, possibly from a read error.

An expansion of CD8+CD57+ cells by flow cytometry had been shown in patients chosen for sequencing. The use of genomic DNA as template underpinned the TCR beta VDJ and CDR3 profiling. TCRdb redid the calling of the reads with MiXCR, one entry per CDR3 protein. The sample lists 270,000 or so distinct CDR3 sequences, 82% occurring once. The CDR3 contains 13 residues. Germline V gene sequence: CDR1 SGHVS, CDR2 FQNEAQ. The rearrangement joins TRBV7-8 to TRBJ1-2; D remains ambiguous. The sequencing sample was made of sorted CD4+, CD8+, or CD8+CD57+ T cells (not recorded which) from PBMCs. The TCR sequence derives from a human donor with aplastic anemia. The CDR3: CASSQARAGDYTF. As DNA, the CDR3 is TGCGCCAGCAGCCAAGCGCGAGCAGGCGATTACACGTTC. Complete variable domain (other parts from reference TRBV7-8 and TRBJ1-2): GAGVSQSPRYKVAKRGQDVALRCDPISGHVSLFWYQQALGQGPEFLTYFQNEAQLDKSGLPSDRFFAERPEGSVSTLKIQRTQQEDSAVYLCASSQARAGDYTFGSGTRLTVV.